Listed here are 12 T cell receptor beta chains from one sample, sequenced in a study of cytomegalovirus exposure and HLA in healthy donors. 13 Jbeta primers and 60 Vbeta primers were used for the PCR. Method: immunoSEQ multiplex PCR; TCRdb's copy keeps in-frame clones and lacks some. The sample lists more than 150,000 clones; nearly 80% were seen once. Specimen: PBMCs. Receptors originate from a man aged 45-60 years in good health and CMV-seropositive.

J is TRBJ1-2 and V is TRBV30, with TRBD1 matching over 7 bases. This CDR3 contains 16 residues. Germline-derived CDR1 and CDR2 are GTSNPN and SVGIG (reference sequence). V lost 3 bases and J lost 1; bases outside the gene matches: 11. The CDR3 reads CAWRRQGQLHNYGYTF. The CDR3 DNA reads TGTGCCTGGAGGCGACAGGGCCAACTTCATAACTATGGCTACACCTTC. Full variable domain (missing parts from reference TRBV30 and TRBJ1-2): SQTIHQWPATLVQPVGSPLSLECTVEGTSNPNLYWYRQAAGRGLQLLFYSVGIGQISSEVPQNLSASRPQDRQFILSSKKLLLSDSGFYLCAWRRQGQLHNYGYTFGSGTRLTVV.

This clone was counted only a few times. J is TRBJ1-1 and V is TRBV5-4; D is perhaps TRBD1 (5 bases). V was trimmed by 2 bases and J by 1 base, leaving 18 bases between them. CDR3 length: 17 amino acids. CDR1 is SGHNT and CDR2 is YYREEE in the germline V gene (reference sequence). This chain's CDR3 is CASSFRFGGVKNTEAFF. As DNA, the CDR3 is TGTGCCAGCAGCTTTCGATTCGGGGGGGTGAAGAACACTGAAGCTTTCTTT.

The chain links TRBV11-3 to TRBJ2-3; 15 bases agree with TRBD2. Germline lookup yields CDR1 SGHNT and CDR2 YENEEA. J lost 0 bases, V lost 4 bases, and 2 bases had no gene match. This CDR3 is 17 amino acids long. The CDR3 here is CASSSGLAGGSTDTQYF. The DNA of the CDR3 is TGTGCCAGCAGCTCTGGACTAGCGGGGGGGAGCACAGATACGCAGTATTTT.

The CDR3 nucleotides read TGTGCCAGCAGCTTGGGGACAGGGGGAAGTCAGCCCCAGCATTTT. Encoded protein: CASSLGTGGSQPQHF. V is TRBV11-2 and J is TRBJ1-5, with 11 bases matching TRBD1. The CDR3 loop spans 15 amino acids. V lost 3 bases to trimming and J lost 6 bases; unmatched junction nucleotides: 4. The germline CDR1 and CDR2 sequences are SGHAT and FQNNGV.

V gene TRBV12-1 combines with J gene TRBJ2-3; the table's TRBD2 call for D was not verified on the DNA. TRBV12-1 is a recognized pseudogene. CDR3 length: 18 amino acids. DNA for the CDR3: TGTGCCAGCAGCTGGCCGCCTCCTTTAGGGGGGGCCGGAGATACGCAGTATTTT. The encoded protein is CASSWPPPLGGAGDTQYF.

The DNA for the CDR3 is TGTGCCAGCACCGGACTCCTGAGCTCCTACAATGAGCAGTTCTTC. Encoded protein: CASTGLLSSYNEQFF. The chain employs TRBV6-5 and TRBJ2-1; D perhaps matches TRBD2 (5 bases). Germline V CDR1 and CDR2: MNHEY, SVGAGI. The CDR3 extends over 15 amino acids. The V end lost 7 bases, the J end lost 0 bases, and 13 bases lay between the germline ends.

The V and J genes are TRBV12-1 and TRBJ2-3; TRBD1, as called in the table, went unchecked against the DNA. TRBV12-1 is a recognized pseudogene. The CDR3 is made up of 16 amino acids. CDR3 protein: CASSRNSAGNADTQYF. DNA of the CDR3: TGTGCCAGCAGCCGGAATTCGGCAGGGAACGCAGATACGCAGTATTTT.

V and J are TRBV27 and TRBJ2-6; D unclear. The CDR3 loop spans 16 amino acids. V lost 4 bases to trimming and J lost 4 bases, with 14 bases between them. Germline V gene sequence: CDR1 MNHEY, CDR2 SMNVEV (reference sequence). The CDR3 region is CASSSLQAPGANVLTF. The CDR3 DNA is TGTGCCAGCAGTTCCCTTCAGGCCCCCGGGGCCAACGTCCTGACTTTC.

The J gene is TRBJ1-4, the V gene TRBV7-9, with D possibly matching TRBD1 (5 bases). Per germline, CDR1 SEHNR and CDR2 FQNEAQ (reference sequence). V was clipped by 3 bases and J by 2 bases, with 19 bases between them. The CDR3 has 18 residues. CDR3 DNA sequence: TGTGCCAGCAGCTTTTCGAGACAGTTTAGGGTCACTAATGAAAAACTGTTTTTT. The encoded protein is CASSFSRQFRVTNEKLFF.

The chain links TRBV9 to TRBJ1-1; D is uncertain. The CDR3 spans 13 residues. V was clipped by 4 bases and J by 1 base, with 8 bases between them. Per germline, CDR1 SGDLS and CDR2 YYNGEE. This chain's CDR3 is CASSPQANTEAFF. In nucleotides, the CDR3 is TGTGCCAGCAGCCCGCAAGCGAACACTGAAGCTTTCTTT.

The V call is TRBV6-5, the J call TRBJ1-1, with TRBD1 as a possible D gene (5 bases). The V end was cut by 2 bases, the J end by 1 base, with 11 bases between. This CDR3 comprises 15 residues. Germline CDR1 and CDR2: MNHEY and SVGAGI. This CDR3 reads CASSYNRGKNTEAFF. CDR3 sequence (DNA): TGTGCCAGCAGTTACAATCGGGGGAAGAACACTGAAGCTTTCTTT.

This clone appeared a single time. CDR3 coding DNA: TGTGCCAGCAGTGACGGGTTGTTAACAGATACGCAGTATTTT. It specifies CASSDGLLTDTQYF. The rearrangement joins TRBV2 to TRBJ2-3; D is ambiguous. Germline V gene lookup returns CDR1 SNHLY and CDR2 FYNNEI. The CDR3 covers 14 residues. Trimming took 3 bases from V and 3 from J, leaving 10 bases between them. Combining the CDR3 with reference TRBV2 and TRBJ2-3 gives the whole variable domain EPEVTQTPSHQVTQMGQEVILRCVPISNHLYFYWYRQILGQKVEFLVSFYNNEISEKSEIFDDQFSVERPDGSNFTLKIRSTKLEDSAMYFCASSDGLLTDTQYFGPGTRLTVL.